This T cell receptor beta chain was sequenced for a study of identical twins. The CDR3 runs 16 residues. The J segment lost 4 bases and the V segment lost 0 bases, leaving 7 bases of the junction unmatched. Looked up from germline, CDR1 is MNHEY and CDR2 is SVGAGI. TCRdb independently ran MiXCR on the 5' RACE reads; one entry per CDR3 protein. The sample has some 900,000 distinct CDR3 sequences, more than 9% seen once. These records were also assigned to another study, of yellow fever vaccine responses in identical twins.

This TCR came from a woman under 30 in good health. The chain uses TRBV6-5 and TRBJ2-7; TRBD2 aligns across 9 bases. The specimen sequenced was PBMCs. CDR3 in DNA: TGTGCCAGCAGTTACTCGGGCGCGGGAGGGCCTTACGAGCAGTACTTC. As protein: CASSYSGAGGPYEQYF.